The 5 T cell receptor beta chains given below trace back to one sample, sequenced in a study of blood T cells in healthy people across ages. A second 7 to 11 cycle PCR used barcoded and J-beta primers. TCRdb reprocessed the 5' RACE reads with MiXCR, giving one entry per CDR3 protein. The sample has about 1.8 million distinct CDR3 sequences; around half are singletons. The material sequenced was blood. The receptors stem from a middle-aged woman in good health.

The chain joins TRBV20-1 to TRBJ2-1, with D hard to call. The CDR3 is 12 residues long. Germline CDR1 is DFQATT and CDR2 is SNEGSKA (reference sequence). V lost 0 bases and J 8 bases, leaving 8 bases between the germline ends. CDR3 sequence: CSARDRAHEQFF. For the CDR3, the DNA is TGCAGTGCTAGAGACCGAGCCCATGAGCAGTTCTTC.

CDR3 DNA: TGTGCCAGCAGGAGACCCCTTGGGGCTAGCTACAATGAGCAGTACTTC. This encodes CASRRPLGASYNEQYF. This chain joins TRBV6-1 and TRBJ2-1, with D perhaps TRBD1 or TRBD2 (5 bases each). The better agreement between TRBJ2-7 and the DNA end casts doubt on the J call. Germline V gene sequence: CDR1 MNHNS, CDR2 SASEGT. The CDR3 sequence is 16 residues long.

The rearrangement joins TRBV24-1 to TRBJ2-5; 7 bases map to TRBD1. J gave up 3 bases and V 3 bases, and 15 bases lay outside the gene matches. CDR3 length: 18 amino acids. Germline V gene data show CDR1 as KGHDR and CDR2 as SFDVKD. The CDR3 nucleotides read TGTGCCACCAGTGATCGTCAGTTTGGGGGCCAGGGGGAAGAGACCCAGTACTTC. Protein: CATSDRQFGGQGEETQYF.

In its sample, this clonotype was seen a few times. This chain connects TRBV27 to TRBJ2-1; 7 nucleotides align to TRBD1. Germline CDR1 reads MNHEY; CDR2 reads SMNVEV (reference sequence). The CDR3 loop spans 14 amino acids. V dropped 7 bases and J dropped 5; count of bases not matched to a gene: 8. In nucleotides, the CDR3 is TGTGCCAGCACACCGGGACAGCCGAACAATGAGCAGTTCTTC. Translated, it gives CASTPGQPNNEQFF.

The rearrangement uses TRBV28 and TRBJ1-2; 12 bases are shared with TRBD1. This CDR3 spans 17 amino acids. The ends lost 5 bases at V and 7 bases at J; junction bases unmatched: 14. Germline lookup yields CDR1 MDHEN and CDR2 SYDVKM. The CDR3: CASSPSTRGQGASGYTF. The CDR3 DNA follows: TGTGCCAGCAGTCCATCGACGCGGGGACAGGGGGCATCTGGCTACACCTTC.